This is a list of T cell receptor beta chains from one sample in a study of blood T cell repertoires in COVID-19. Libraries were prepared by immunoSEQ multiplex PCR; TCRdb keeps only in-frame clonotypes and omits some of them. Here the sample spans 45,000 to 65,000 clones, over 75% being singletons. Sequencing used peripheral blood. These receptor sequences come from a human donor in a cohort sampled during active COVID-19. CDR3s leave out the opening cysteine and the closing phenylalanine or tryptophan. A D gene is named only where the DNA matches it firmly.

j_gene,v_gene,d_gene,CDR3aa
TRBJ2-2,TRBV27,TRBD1,ASSSGTGETGELF
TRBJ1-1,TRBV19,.,ASSYQQGGTEAF
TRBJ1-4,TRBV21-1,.,ASSTTGTDFCEKLF
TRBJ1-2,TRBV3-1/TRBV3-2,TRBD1,ASSQDLSQGAGYYGYT
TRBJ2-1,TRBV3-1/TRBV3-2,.,ASSRRVNEQF
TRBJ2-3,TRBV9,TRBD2,ASSETSGRPPDTQY
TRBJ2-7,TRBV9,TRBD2,ASSVAALAGPYEQY
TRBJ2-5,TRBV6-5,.,ASRLDYQETQY
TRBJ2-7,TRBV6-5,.,ASIGGFYEQY
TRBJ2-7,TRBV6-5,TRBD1,ASSPRDRLSYEQY
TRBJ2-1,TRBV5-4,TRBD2,ASSFRPGLVYNEQF
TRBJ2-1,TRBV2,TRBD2,ASSARGSYNEQF
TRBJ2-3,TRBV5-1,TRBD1,ASSYRDRADTQY
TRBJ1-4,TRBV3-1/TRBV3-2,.,ASSPRGGNEKLF
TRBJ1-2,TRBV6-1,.,ASSDYGGYT
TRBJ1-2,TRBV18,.,ASSPTLGTTNYGYT
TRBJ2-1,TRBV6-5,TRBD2,ASILAGEGNEQF
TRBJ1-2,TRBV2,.,ASKEWTTTLGGYT
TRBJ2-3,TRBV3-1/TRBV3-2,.,ASSRRQSMYPDTQY
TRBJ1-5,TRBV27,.,ASMGGFGQPQH
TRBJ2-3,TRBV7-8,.,ASSRSGGTDTQY
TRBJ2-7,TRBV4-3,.,ASSQDFEWYYEQY
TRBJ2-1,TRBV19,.,ASRPDTSYNEQF
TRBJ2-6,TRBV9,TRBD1,ASSVGTGSSSGANVLT